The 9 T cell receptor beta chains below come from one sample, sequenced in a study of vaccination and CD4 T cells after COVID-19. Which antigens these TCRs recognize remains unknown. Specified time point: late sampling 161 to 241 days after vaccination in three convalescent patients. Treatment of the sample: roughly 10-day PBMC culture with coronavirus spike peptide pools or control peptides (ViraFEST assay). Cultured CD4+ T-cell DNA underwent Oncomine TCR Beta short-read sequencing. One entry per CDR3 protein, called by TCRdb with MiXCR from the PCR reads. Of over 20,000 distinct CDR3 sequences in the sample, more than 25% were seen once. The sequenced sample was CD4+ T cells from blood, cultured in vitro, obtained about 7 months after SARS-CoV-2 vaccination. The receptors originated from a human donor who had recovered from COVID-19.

CDR3 residues: CASSREGLAANYEQYF. In DNA, the CDR3 is TGTGCCAGCTCACGAGAGGGACTAGCGGCAAACTACGAGCAGTACTTC. The chain joins TRBV18 to TRBJ2-7; 11 nucleotides match TRBD2. With 4 bases clipped from V and 3 bases from J, the junction kept 8 bases outside the gene matches. Germline V lookup: CDR1 KGHSH, CDR2 LQKENI. This CDR3 has 16 amino acids.

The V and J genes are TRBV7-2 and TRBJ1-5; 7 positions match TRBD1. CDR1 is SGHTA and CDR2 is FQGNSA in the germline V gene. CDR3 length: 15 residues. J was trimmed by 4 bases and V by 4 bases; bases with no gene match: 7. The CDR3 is CASSSLRGINQPQHF. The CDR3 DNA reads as TGTGCCAGCAGCTCCCTCAGGGGGATTAATCAGCCCCAGCATTTT.

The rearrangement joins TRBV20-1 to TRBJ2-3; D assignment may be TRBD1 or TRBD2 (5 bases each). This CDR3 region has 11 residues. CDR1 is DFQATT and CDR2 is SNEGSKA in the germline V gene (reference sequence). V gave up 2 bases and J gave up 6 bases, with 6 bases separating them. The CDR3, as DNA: TGCAGTGCTAGATGGGGGGATACGCAGTATTTT. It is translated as CSARWGDTQYF.

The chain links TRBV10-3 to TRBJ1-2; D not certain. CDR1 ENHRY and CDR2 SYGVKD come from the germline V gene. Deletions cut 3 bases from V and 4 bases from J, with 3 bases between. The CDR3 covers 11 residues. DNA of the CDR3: TGTGCCATCAGTGAAGCCTATGGCTACACCTTC. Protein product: CAISEAYGYTF.

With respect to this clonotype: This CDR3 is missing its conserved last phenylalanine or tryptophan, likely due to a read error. The CDR3 DNA follows: TGCAGTGCTAGTCCCTTCGGGATCGGGGATACAGGGGGGCTGTACCAAGAGACCCAGTACCTC. Protein sequence: CSASPFGIGDTGGLYQETQYL. This chain links TRBV20-1 with TRBJ2-5, with 8 positions matching TRBD1. Unmatched junction bases numbered 24, after V lost 3 bases and J lost 0 bases. Per germline, CDR1 DFQATT and CDR2 SNEGSKA (reference sequence). The CDR3 is 21 residues long.

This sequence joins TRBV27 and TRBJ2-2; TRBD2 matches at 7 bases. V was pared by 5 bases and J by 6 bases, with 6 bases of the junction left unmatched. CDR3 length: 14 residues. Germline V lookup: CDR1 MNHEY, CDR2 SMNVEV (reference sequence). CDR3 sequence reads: CASSTLGLPGELFF. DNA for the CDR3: TGTGCCAGCAGTACCCTGGGACTACCCGGGGAGCTGTTTTTT.

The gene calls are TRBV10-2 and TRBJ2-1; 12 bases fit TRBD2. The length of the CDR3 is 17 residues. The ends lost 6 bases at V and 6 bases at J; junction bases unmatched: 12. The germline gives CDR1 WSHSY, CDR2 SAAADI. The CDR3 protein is CASRDLAGGMRANEQFF. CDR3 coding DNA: TGCGCCAGCAGGGACCTAGCGGGAGGGATGCGGGCCAATGAGCAGTTCTTC.

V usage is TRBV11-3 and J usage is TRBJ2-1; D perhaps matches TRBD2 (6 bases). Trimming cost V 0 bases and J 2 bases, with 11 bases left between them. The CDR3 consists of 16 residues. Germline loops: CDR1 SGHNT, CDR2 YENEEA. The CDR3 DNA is TGTGCCAGCAGCTTAGATCGGGCTAGCGCCTACAATGAGCAGTTCTTC. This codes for CASSLDRASAYNEQFF. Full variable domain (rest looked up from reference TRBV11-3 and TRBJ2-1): EAGVVQSPRYKIIEKKQPVAFWCNPISGHNTLYWYLQNLGQGPELLIRYENEEAVDDSQLPKDRFSAERLKGVDSTLKIQPAELGDSAVYLCASSLDRASAYNEQFFGPGTRLTVL.

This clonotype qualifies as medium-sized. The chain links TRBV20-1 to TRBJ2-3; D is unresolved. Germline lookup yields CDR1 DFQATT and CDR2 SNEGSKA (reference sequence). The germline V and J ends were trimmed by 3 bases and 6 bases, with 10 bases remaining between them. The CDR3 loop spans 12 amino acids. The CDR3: CSASALLDTQYF. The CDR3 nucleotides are TGCAGTGCTAGTGCCTTATTGGATACGCAGTATTTT.